These 18 T cell receptor beta chains came from one sample sequenced in a study of blood T cell repertoires in COVID-19. Produced via immunoSEQ multiplex PCR; TCRdb's table is partial and in-frame only. The profile covers under 350,000 clones, with just over 85% appearing a single time and 4% to 5% taken by the ten largest. Sequenced: PBMCs or T cells enriched from blood (not recorded which). These receptor sequences come from a woman between 40 and 50 years old with acute COVID-19.

The genes are TRBV3-1 (or the pseudogene TRBV3-2) and TRBJ2-1, with 16 bases matching TRBD2. This CDR3 has 17 residues. CDR1 and CDR2 from the germline V gene are LGHDT and YNNKEL (reference sequence). The V gene end was trimmed by 5 bases and the J gene end by 8 bases; junction bases not matched to a gene: 9. The CDR3 DNA sequence: TGTGCCAGCAGCGCCGGGACTAGCGGGGGGGCTCGCGATGAGCAGTTCTTC. The encoded protein is CASSAGTSGGARDEQFF.

CDR3 amino acids: CASSQEDRNGYTF. As DNA, the CDR3 is TGTGCCAGCAGCCAAGAAGACAGAAATGGCTACACCTTC. This chain links TRBV4-2 with TRBJ1-2; D is possibly TRBD1 (5 bases). CDR1 and CDR2 from the germline V gene are LGHNA and YNFKEQ. The CDR3 length is 13 residues. V was shortened by 0 bases and J by 6 bases, with 8 bases between the two germline ends.

This clone was seen once. V gene TRBV25-1 combines with J gene TRBJ1-6, with unresolved D. The CDR3 covers 15 residues. Trimming removed 6 bases from V and 5 bases from J, with 14 bases in between. The germline V gene encodes CDR1 MGHDK and CDR2 SYGVNS. The CDR3 loop reads CASRGLAHNNSPLHF. Here the CDR3 DNA reads TGTGCCAGCAGAGGACTCGCACATAATAATTCACCCCTCCACTTT.

This clone was picked up a small number of times. The rearrangement links TRBV5-6 to TRBJ2-7; D uncertain. The CDR3 is 14 amino acids. The germline gives CDR1 SGHDT, CDR2 YYEEEE. The V gene lost 5 bases and the J gene lost 2 bases, with 14 bases spanning the gap. CDR3 residues: CASSRSVWAYEQYF. CDR3 coding DNA: TGTGCCAGCAGTCGGAGCGTCTGGGCCTACGAGCAGTACTTC.

This clone was detected once. The V and J genes are TRBV7-3 and TRBJ2-1; 9 bases agree with TRBD1. With V trimmed by 5 bases and J by 1 base, 12 bases remained unmatched. CDR1 and CDR2 from the germline V gene are SGHTA and FQGTGA. This CDR3 is built from 18 residues. CDR3 in amino acids: CASSPMVRTGESYNEQFF. CDR3 nucleotides: TGTGCCAGCAGCCCAATGGTAAGGACAGGGGAATCCTACAATGAGCAGTTCTTC. The full variable domain, rest sourced from reference TRBV7-3 and TRBJ2-1, is GAGVSQTPSNKVTEKGKYVELRCDPISGHTALYWYRQSLGQGPEFLIYFQGTGAADDSGLPNDRFFAVRPEGSVSTLKIQRTERGDSAVYLCASSPMVRTGESYNEQFFGPGTRLTVL.

With respect to this clone: This specimen includes other DNA sequences encoding the same CDR3. V and J are TRBV18 and TRBJ1-2, with D possibly matching TRBD1 (6 bases). V shed 6 bases and J shed 2 bases, with 10 bases lying between them. CDR3 length equals 13 residues. CDR1 is KGHSH, CDR2 LQKENI, per germline. CDR3 sequence (DNA): TGTGCCAGCTCCCCGGACAGCAACTATGGCTACACCTTC. Encoded protein: CASSPDSNYGYTF.

V gene TRBV5-4 combines with J gene TRBJ1-1, with 11 bases fitting TRBD1. CDR1 and CDR2 (germline): SGHNT, YYREEE (reference sequence). The CDR3 loop spans 14 amino acids. Trimming took 2 bases from V and 6 from J; bases not matched to a gene: 3. The CDR3 sequence is CASSLGTGGSEAFF. CDR3 nucleotides: TGTGCCAGCAGCTTAGGGACAGGGGGGTCTGAAGCTTTCTTT.

This chain uses TRBV5-1 with TRBJ2-1; 7 nucleotides line up with TRBD1. CDR1 SGHRS and CDR2 YFSETQ come from the germline V gene. V gave up 7 bases and J gave up 4 bases; unmatched junction bases: 2. This CDR3 spans 12 amino acids. This CDR3 is CASSGQYNEQFF. CDR3 nucleotide sequence: TGCGCCAGCTCGGGACAGTACAATGAGCAGTTCTTC.

J is TRBJ1-2 and V is TRBV19, with D tentatively TRBD1 (5 bases). Germline values: CDR1 LNHDA, CDR2 SQIVND (reference sequence). Between the trimmed V and J ends, which lost 4 bases and 4 bases, there was a span of 16 bases. The CDR3 is 15 amino acids. CDR3 in DNA: TGTGCCAGTAGTACATTCTTTAGGGGATCCTATGGCTACACCTTC. Protein sequence: CASSTFFRGSYGYTF.

The count of this clone is one. The J gene is TRBJ2-7, the V gene TRBV3-1 (or the pseudogene TRBV3-2); 7 positions agree with TRBD2. Germline CDR1 reads LGHDT; CDR2 reads YNNKEL (reference sequence). CDR3 size: 17 residues. V trimming: 1 base; J trimming: 0 bases; junction bases outside the gene matches: 9. This chain's CDR3 is CASSQGGTSESSYEQYF. The CDR3 nucleotides are TGTGCCAGCAGCCAAGGCGGCACTAGCGAGAGCTCCTACGAGCAGTACTTC.

This chain uses TRBV14 with TRBJ2-7; 12 bases agree with TRBD1. V dropped 0 bases and J dropped 2; count of bases not matched to a gene: 5. CDR1 and CDR2 from the germline V gene are SGHDN and FVKESK. There are 17 residues in the CDR3. Here the CDR3 reads CASSQEGQGARTYEQYF. The CDR3 DNA follows: TGTGCCAGCAGCCAAGAGGGACAGGGGGCGCGGACCTACGAGCAGTACTTC.

The J gene is TRBJ2-7, the V gene TRBV2; D uncertain. Trimming removed 6 bases from V and 1 base from J, with 10 bases in between. This CDR3 contains 13 residues. CDR1 is SNHLY, CDR2 FYNNEI, per germline. The CDR3 DNA reads TGTGCCAGCAGAAAGTTCGGTTCCTACGAGCAGTACTTC. Translation gives CASRKFGSYEQYF.

The chain is built from TRBV5-5 and TRBJ1-2; D remains unclear. This CDR3 spans 15 amino acids. The V end lost 0 bases, the J end lost 4 bases, and 13 bases lay between the germline ends. Germline CDR1 SGHKS, CDR2 YYEKEE (reference sequence). CDR3 region: CASSLGSSLVYGYTF. CDR3 nucleotide sequence: TGTGCCAGCAGCTTGGGAAGTTCGCTAGTCTATGGCTACACCTTC. Drawing the rest from reference TRBV5-5 and TRBJ1-2, the complete variable domain is DAGVTQSPTHLIKTRGQQVTLRCSPISGHKSVSWYQQVLGQGPQFIFQYYEKEERGRGNFPDRFSARQFPNYSSELNVNALLLGDSALYLCASSLGSSLVYGYTFGSGTRLTVV.

The rearrangement joins TRBV6-6 to TRBJ2-3; D possibly corresponds to TRBD1 (5 bases). In germline, CDR1 is MNHNY, CDR2 SVGAGI (reference sequence). The CDR3 length is 16 residues. The ends were cut back, 0 bases at V and 3 bases at J, with 13 bases in the middle. The CDR3 spells CASSYSTGWVTDTQYF. As DNA, the CDR3 is TGTGCCAGCAGTTACTCTACAGGTTGGGTTACAGATACGCAGTATTTT.

The chain uses TRBV5-6 and TRBJ1-3; tentatively, D is TRBD1 (5 bases). The CDR3 covers 16 residues. CDR1 and CDR2 (germline): SGHDT, YYEEEE. V lost 1 base and J lost 4, with 15 bases in between. The CDR3 region has the DNA TGTGCCAGCAGCTTGAGATTCGGACAAGGAGGAAACACCATATATTTT. This codes for CASSLRFGQGGNTIYF.

V and J are TRBV9 and TRBJ1-1, with D unclear. CDR1 SGDLS and CDR2 YYNGEE come from the germline V gene. This CDR3 is built from 13 residues. The V gene lost 0 bases and the J gene lost 7 bases, with 10 bases spanning the gap. The CDR3 DNA reads TGTGCCAGCAGCGTAGGCGTGGGCAGTGAAGCTTTCTTT. Translated: CASSVGVGSEAFF. The complete variable domain, with remaining parts taken from reference TRBV9 and TRBJ1-1, reads DSGVTQTPKHLITATGQRVTLRCSPRSGDLSVYWYQQSLDQGLQFLIQYYNGEERAKGNILERFSAQQFPDLHSELNLSSLELGDSALYFCASSVGVGSEAFFGQGTRLTVV.

V usage is TRBV29-1 and J usage is TRBJ2-7; 9 bases align to TRBD1. This CDR3 has 15 residues. Germline CDR1 and CDR2: SQVTM and ANQGSEA. V was clipped by 6 bases and J by 3 bases; unmatched bases: 12. The CDR3 loop is CSVGLRDRAIYEQYF. DNA of the CDR3: TGCAGCGTCGGCCTCCGGGACAGGGCCATCTACGAGCAGTACTTC.

This clone has more than one count but fewer than ten. The CDR3 region has the DNA TGTGCCAGCAGCGCCCACCCAGACTCTGGAAACACCATATATTTT. This codes for CASSAHPDSGNTIYF. The V call is TRBV9, the J call TRBJ1-3; the D is unclear. Trimming removed 3 bases at V and 0 bases at J, with 10 bases between. The CDR3 spans 15 residues. Per germline, CDR1 SGDLS and CDR2 YYNGEE.